Shown below are 20 T cell receptor beta chains from a single sample sequenced in a study of T cells in Graves' hyperthyroidism and ophthalmopathy. TCR beta CDR3 regions were amplified from RNA transcripts. The TCR CDR3 first-round RT-PCR relied on the HTBI primer set. TCRdb reprocessed the multiplex PCR reads via MiXCR and lists one record per CDR3 protein. The sample includes roughly 200,000 distinct CDR3 sequences, approximately 16% of them seen just once. Sequencing was carried out using blood. These receptors all come from a woman in her fifties or sixties with Graves' hyperthyroidism.

This clonotype was found a few times. The chain carries TRBV5-1 and TRBJ2-3; D is undetermined. Deletions cut 4 bases from V and 6 bases from J, with 18 bases between. In germline, CDR1 is SGHRS, CDR2 YFSETQ. The CDR3 is 15 residues long. DNA of the CDR3: TGCGCCAGCAGCGGGTCATCTGGAAGATCGGATACGCAGTATTTT. Residues: CASSGSSGRSDTQYF.

This clonotype was seen repeatedly, ten times or more. The chain is built from TRBV11-1 and TRBJ1-1, with a weak D call TRBD1 (5 bases). CDR1 and CDR2 (germline): SGHAT, FQDESV (reference sequence). V was trimmed by 6 bases and J by 8 bases, leaving 10 bases between them. The CDR3 totals 11 residues. CDR3 nucleotides: TGTGCCAGCAGGCGGGGCCGGGAAGCTTTCTTT. This translates into CASRRGREAFF.

The chain carries TRBV29-1 and TRBJ2-1; 10 bases fit TRBD2. CDR1 and CDR2 from the germline V gene are SQVTM and ANQGSEA. The V and J ends lost 5 bases and 1 base, in that order; junction bases with no gene match: 2. The CDR3 is 14 residues long. CDR3 region: CSVQTSGSYNEQFF. The CDR3 DNA reads as TGCAGCGTTCAGACTAGCGGGTCCTACAATGAGCAGTTCTTC.

This clonotype was counted at least ten times. The chain combines TRBV15 with TRBJ2-2, with 9 bases fitting TRBD2. The CDR3 contains 20 residues. V trimming: 1 base; J trimming: 1 base; junction bases outside the gene matches: 13. Germline V gives CDR1 LNHNV, CDR2 YYDKDF (reference sequence). CDR3 DNA sequence: TGTGCCACCAGCAGAGCCCCAGGGGCGGGAGGGCCTGGGAACACCGGGGAGCTGTTTTTT. Protein sequence: CATSRAPGAGGPGNTGELFF.

This clonotype was detected ten times or more. The genes are TRBV7-2 and TRBJ2-7; D is ambiguous. The germline CDR1 and CDR2 sequences are SGHTA and FQGNSA. The ends were cut back, 2 bases at V and 2 bases at J, with 13 bases in the middle. The CDR3 is 15 amino acids. CDR3 region: CASSLLFGAAYEQYF. The CDR3, as DNA: TGTGCCAGCAGCTTACTCTTTGGTGCGGCCTACGAGCAGTACTTC.

The chain carries TRBV20-1 and TRBJ2-2, with unresolved D. Germline lookup yields CDR1 DFQATT and CDR2 SNEGSKA (reference sequence). This CDR3 region has 13 residues. Deletions cut 4 bases from V and 5 bases from J, with 11 bases between. The CDR3, as DNA: TGCAGTGCTAAGGGCCCTCGGACCGGGGAGCTGTTTTTT. As protein: CSAKGPRTGELFF.

Remarks on this clonotype: A read error may explain this, as a much larger clone is one base away. The V gene is TRBV18, the J gene TRBJ2-7; D unclear. The CDR3 length is 12 residues. Germline CDR1 reads KGHSH; CDR2 reads LQKENI. Trimming took 3 bases from V and 7 from J, leaving 10 bases between them. CDR3 region: CASSPNQNEQYF. DNA for the CDR3: TGTGCCAGCTCACCTAATCAGAATGAGCAGTACTTC.

In DNA form, the CDR3 reads TGCGCCAGCAGCCACGCGGGACACGGACCTTGGGACACTGAAGCTTTCTTT. Its protein product is CASSHAGHGPWDTEAFF. The rearrangement links TRBV5-1 to TRBJ1-1; D might be TRBD1 (6 bases). Trimming shortened V by 4 bases and J by 3 bases, and 22 bases separated the two germline ends. In germline, CDR1 is SGHRS, CDR2 YFSETQ. The CDR3 consists of 17 residues.

To note about this clonotype: A much larger clone differs from this one at a single base, so this may be a read error. The chain links TRBV27 to TRBJ1-2, with TRBD1 matching 8 bases. V shed 5 bases and J 2 bases; nucleotides not matched to a gene: 19. Germline CDR1 reads MNHEY; CDR2 reads SMNVEV (reference sequence). The CDR3 extends over 19 amino acids. The CDR3, as DNA: TGTGCCAGCAGTAGGGGGGCAGGACAGGGTGTATTAAGGAACTATGGCTACACCTTC. It codes for CASSRGAGQGVLRNYGYTF.

This clonotype occurred many times. J is TRBJ2-7 and V is TRBV20-1; 11 bases align to TRBD1. The germline CDR1 and CDR2 sequences are DFQATT and SNEGSKA (reference sequence). J gave up 4 bases and V 6 bases, and 8 bases lay outside the gene matches. The CDR3 extends over 14 amino acids. The CDR3 bases are TGCAGTGCCGCGGGACAGGGGGTCGGATACGAGCAGTACTTC. Its translation is CSAAGQGVGYEQYF.

This clonotype was picked up many times. V usage is TRBV7-2 and J usage is TRBJ1-5; D remains unclear. This CDR3 spans 12 amino acids. In germline, CDR1 is SGHTA, CDR2 FQGNSA. V dropped 4 bases and J dropped 3 bases, with 4 bases sitting between them. The CDR3 sequence: CASSSYNQPQHF. The CDR3, as DNA: TGTGCCAGCAGCTCTTACAATCAGCCCCAGCATTTT.

A note on this clonotype: A clone one base away is much larger, so this may be a read error. The chain uses TRBV28 and TRBJ2-7; no reliable D call. The assigned J gene may be wrong: the sequence end matches TRBJ2-1 better. Germline lookup yields CDR1 MDHEN and CDR2 SYDVKM. The CDR3 contains 14 residues. The CDR3 nucleotides are TGTGCCAGCAGCTCTACCACAGTTACCTACGAGCAGTTCTTC. Protein sequence: CASSSTTVTYEQFF.

This chain joins TRBV27 and TRBJ1-2, with TRBD1 matching over 9 bases. From germline, CDR1 is MNHEY and CDR2 SMNVEV (reference sequence). The CDR3 consists of 15 residues. Trimming at V came to 5 bases and at J to 3 bases, leaving 7 bases not matched to a gene. The CDR3 bases are TGTGCCAGCAGTCCATGGGACAGGGTCGACTATGGCTACACCTTC. Translating gives CASSPWDRVDYGYTF.

This clonotype was observed at least ten times. V gene TRBV11-3 combines with J gene TRBJ2-1; 9 bases match TRBD1. The CDR3 is made up of 15 amino acids. Unmatched junction bases numbered 6, after V lost 5 bases and J lost 4 bases. Per the germline V gene, CDR1 is SGHNT and CDR2 is YENEEA. As DNA, the CDR3 is TGTGCCAGCAGCCTTCGGACAGGGGAATACAATGAGCAGTTCTTC. Its protein is CASSLRTGEYNEQFF.

In its sample, this clonotype was seen many times. The chain combines TRBV11-3 with TRBJ1-2, with TRBD1 matching over 9 bases. The CDR3 spans 14 residues. J lost 5 bases, V lost 5 bases, and 6 bases had no gene match. The germline gives CDR1 SGHNT, CDR2 YENEEA. CDR3 protein: CASSRGDRDYGYTF. CDR3 nucleotides: TGTGCCAGCAGCCGAGGGGACAGGGATTATGGCTACACCTTC.

This clonotype was counted at least ten times. V gene TRBV7-3 combines with J gene TRBJ2-7; D may be TRBD1 or TRBD2 (5 bases each). V lost 2 bases, J lost 6 bases, and 20 bases lay in between. The CDR3 spans 16 residues. Per germline, CDR1 SGHTA and CDR2 FQGTGA. CDR3 nucleotides: TGTGCCAGCAGCTTAGGGCCCCAGGGAGAATCGAGCGAGCAGTACTTC. Translation: CASSLGPQGESSEQYF.

This clonotype was counted at least ten times. Germline is not matched at one junction end, which may reflect a read error. CDR3 protein: CASSLTLNPGLETQYF. The CDR3, as DNA: TGTGCTAGCAGCTTAACGTTGAACCCGGGATTGGAGACCCAGTACTTC. This chain uses TRBV7-7 with TRBJ2-5, with a tentative D call TRBD2 (5 bases). The CDR3 covers 16 residues. Germline CDR1 reads SSHAT; CDR2 reads FNYEAQ (reference sequence).

V and J are TRBV20-1 and TRBJ2-1, with D unresolved. CDR3 length: 14 residues. The V gene lost 1 base and the J gene lost 4 bases, with 11 bases spanning the gap. Germline CDR1 and CDR2: DFQATT and SNEGSKA (reference sequence). As DNA, the CDR3 is TGCAGTGCTAGAGGTAGGGTTTATTACAATGAGCAGTTCTTC. Residues: CSARGRVYYNEQFF.

This clonotype occurred a few times. The rearrangement uses TRBV20-1 and TRBJ2-3, with TRBD2 matching 10 bases. This CDR3 is 16 amino acids long. J was trimmed by 3 bases and V by 5 bases; bases with no gene match: 11. The germline V gene has CDR1 DFQATT and CDR2 SNEGSKA (reference sequence). The CDR3 spells CSALTTAGGFTDTQYF. The CDR3 nucleotides read TGCAGTGCTCTAACCACAGCGGGAGGGTTTACAGATACGCAGTATTTT.

This clonotype was recorded a few times. This chain connects TRBV24-1 to TRBJ2-3, with 13 bases lining up with TRBD2. The CDR3 runs 16 residues. Germline V lookup: CDR1 KGHDR, CDR2 SFDVKD. J lost 4 bases, V lost 7 bases, and 7 bases had no gene match. The DNA for the CDR3 is TGTGCCACCAGCTGGACTAGCGGGAGTTTGGCAGATACGCAGTATTTT. This sequence encodes CATSWTSGSLADTQYF.